The clone carrying this TCR beta chain was seen only once. Vbeta (60) and Jbeta (13) primers were used in the PCR. The repertoire was sequenced with immunoSEQ multiplex PCR; TCRdb's copy has only in-frame clones and lacks some. This table holds some 150,000 clones, roughly 85% found once. This specimen comes from a study of cytomegalovirus exposure and HLA in healthy donors. CDR1 and CDR2 from the germline V gene are SGHTA and FQGTGA. The CDR3 is 15 amino acids. J was trimmed by 4 bases and V by 5 bases; bases with no gene match: 8. The sequence came from a woman aged 45 to 65 in good health and CMV-seronegative. The sample taken for sequencing was PBMCs. This chain links TRBV7-3 with TRBJ1-2; 9 bases agree with TRBD1. The CDR3 is CASSVTGTGTYGYTF. The CDR3 nucleotides are TGTGCCAGCAGCGTTACCGGGACAGGGACCTATGGCTACACCTTC.